This T cell receptor beta chain was profiled in a study of T cells in Graves' hyperthyroidism and ophthalmopathy (dated by TCRdb to the late 2010s). In terms of the full investigation: Peripheral blood samples were taken at initial diagnosis, before any treatment was given. For training and testing, the 110 or so patients in the discovery cohort were randomly divided in a 7:3 ratio. The paper describes TCR Vbeta CDR3 sequencing of 140 or so peripheral blood samples, made up of fewer than 50 ophthalmopathy patients, approximately 76 hyperthyroidism patients and 17 progressor patients. Prospective prediction of ophthalmopathy was tested in an independent validation cohort of under 20 hyperthyroidism patients and 15 to 17 patients who later progressed to ophthalmopathy. Thyroid tissue and blood T-cell repertoires from about six Graves' hyperthyroidism patients were also compared in the study. To identify distinguishing TCR V-J signatures, a discovery cohort of about 95 patients was used, comprising 43 with Graves' ophthalmopathy and about 59 with stable Graves' hyperthyroidism. Once sampling was done, hyperthyroidism patients were given methimazole at a starting dose of 30 mg daily, whereas ophthalmopathy patients were given high-dose intravenous methylprednisolone. The research as a whole found: During validation, the model predicted progression to ophthalmopathy a median of roughly six months ahead of onset, with almost 71% sensitivity and around 73% specificity. Sample size was not statistically predetermined, and blinding of investigators to group allocation was not performed. Most expanded thyroid clonotypes (frequency above 0.001) were also found in blood, which suggests that blood repertoires may mirror thyroid immune responses. In cross-validation, a model built on a 13 V-J signature told ophthalmopathy apart from stable hyperthyroidism with roughly 87% sensitivity and roughly 81% specificity, and in testing the same model reached 80%/75%.

V lost 4 bases and J lost 6 bases; the stretch between them is 19 bases long. The CDR3 has 15 amino acids, counting the end cysteine and phenylalanine. The DNA shown is the 45-base CDR3, in frame from base 1. Based on the germline V gene (reference sequence), the CDR1 and CDR2 sequences are LGHDT and YNNKEL. This clonotype was counted many times. It lacks a known antigen. It has no much larger one-base neighbor in the sample; base qualities were not kept. The TCR beta CDR3 regions were amplified from the RNA transcripts. The TCR CDR3 was subjected to a first round of RT-PCR using the HTBI primer set and the Qiagen OneStep RT-PCR kit. Libraries were constructed in a second round of multiplex PCR, after which size selection and purification were performed. Paired-end sequencing of the libraries was performed with 100 bp reads on an Illumina HiSeq2000. Concerning the study's data processing: Raw data were processed with SOAPnuke, discarding reads with adapters, uncalled bases, mean Phred below 15, or no exact constant-primer or identifier match. COPE v1.2.5 was used to merge the high-quality paired reads, and each unique nucleotide sequence was defined as a clonotype. MiTCR v1.1 was used to align the clonotypes against IMGT TRBV, TRBD and TRBJ reference segments. The analysis was restricted to V-J combinations with a frequency above 0.0001, which together covered roughly 99% of the repertoires. A TCS score was defined as the ratio between F50 (clonal expansion) and ExV (chaos), using BLOSUM62-based TCRdist between CDR3 peptides within each V-J. Welch's t-statistics and random forest reduced 500 to 550 V-J features to 10 to 15, which were used in a naive Bayes classifier (R e1071). TCRdb redid the processing of the public reads, applying fastp at Q25 and MiXCR, and retained in-frame beta chains. For every CDR3 protein sequence, its rows merge into one entry that carries the most common genes and DNA. None of the V and J calls come from the authors' own analysis; TCRdb made them. This sample lists about 600,000 distinct CDR3 sequences; more than 13% were detected once. Jointly, the top ten make up roughly 7.1% of the sample.

Moderately to severely active disease, a Clinical Activity Score of at least 3, a NOSPECS grade of at least 4, and a duration under 3 months were present in ophthalmopathy patients. Exclusion was applied to patients with uncontrolled infections, other autoimmune diseases, pregnancy or lactation. Diagnoses were established on the basis of clinical symptoms, serum thyroxine and TRAb, thyroid ultrasound, and orbital computed tomography. Ficoll-Paque density gradient centrifugation was used to isolate PBMCs from approximately 10 ml of fresh peripheral blood. Trizol reagent was used to extract total RNA, and RNA quality was then checked on an Agilent 2100 Bioanalyzer.

The receptor comes from a woman aged 18-29 years with Graves' ophthalmopathy. The sample taken for sequencing was blood. The V gene is TRBV3-1 and the J gene is TRBJ2-7; a confident D gene designation cannot be given. The DNA sequence is as follows: TGTGCCAGCAGCCCCCGGACGGGTCCCCGCTCCGAGCAGTACTTC. Translated, this is CASSPRTGPRSEQYF.